Below, 25 T cell receptor beta chains from the same sample are listed, as sequenced in a study of blood T cell repertoires in COVID-19. Measured with immunoSEQ multiplex PCR; TCRdb has only the in-frame clones, and not every one. Of about 320,000 clones detected, more than 75% appear once; the ten largest clones hold around 1.6%. The sequenced material came from peripheral blood. Receptors were obtained from a woman aged 50 to 65 with acute or convalescent COVID-19.

The chain joins TRBV5-1 to TRBJ2-3; 11 bases fit TRBD2. Germline V gene sequence: CDR1 SGHRS, CDR2 YFSETQ. Trimming took 6 bases from V and 0 from J; bases not matched to a gene: 12. The CDR3 runs to 18 residues. DNA for the CDR3: TGCGCCAGCACTGCCCGGACTAGCGGGTCGTCTAGCACAGATACGCAGTATTTT. It yields the protein CASTARTSGSSSTDTQYF.

This clone appeared once. The chain is built from TRBV30 and TRBJ1-4, with D unclear. CDR3 length: 14 residues. V lost 0 bases and J 8 bases, leaving 13 bases between the germline ends. Looked up from germline, CDR1 is GTSNPN and CDR2 is SVGIG (reference sequence). The CDR3 loop reads CAWSVKMSGEKLFF. The CDR3 region has the DNA TGTGCCTGGAGTGTAAAGATGTCGGGGGAAAAACTGTTTTTT.

The count of this clone is one. The CDR3 is CASSSPTGGSNQPQHF. The CDR3 DNA is TGTGCCAGCAGTTCCCCGACAGGGGGGAGCAATCAGCCCCAGCATTTT. This chain links TRBV28 with TRBJ1-5; 9 positions agree with TRBD1. The CDR3 length is 16 residues. The V gene's germline CDR1 is MDHEN and CDR2 SYDVKM. J lost 1 base, V lost 4 bases, and 5 bases had no gene match.

Concerning this clone itself: The sample holds other DNA sequences that translate to the same CDR3. The genes are TRBV5-1 and TRBJ2-3, with TRBD2 identical over 7 bases. CDR1 is SGHRS, CDR2 YFSETQ, per germline. The CDR3 sequence is 14 residues long. The V segment lost 4 bases and the J segment 2 bases; nucleotides outside the gene matches: 4. CDR3 loop: CASSLGGNTDTQYF. In DNA, the CDR3 is TGCGCCAGCAGCCTGGGAGGGAACACAGATACGCAGTATTTT.

This clone was observed a handful of times. The rearrangement uses TRBV28 and TRBJ2-3; no definite D call. Trimming pared 3 bases from V and 0 bases from J, leaving 7 bases between. Germline V gives CDR1 MDHEN, CDR2 SYDVKM. CDR3 size: 14 residues. CDR3 region: CASSLSQSTDTQYF. CDR3 bases: TGTGCCAGCAGTTTGTCACAGAGCACAGATACGCAGTATTTT.

This rearrangement joins TRBV5-6 to TRBJ2-1, with D perhaps TRBD2 (6 bases). Trimming left V 1 base short and J 12 bases short, with 11 bases between. The CDR3 covers 12 residues. Germline-derived CDR1 and CDR2 are SGHDT and YYEEEE. CDR3 DNA sequence: TGTGCCAGCAGCTTGAGGGCGGGGTGGCAGTTCTTC. Its protein is CASSLRAGWQFF.

The chain has TRBV11-2 and TRBJ1-4; a possible D gene is TRBD1 (6 bases). The CDR3 runs 14 residues. CDR1 and CDR2 (germline): SGHAT, FQNNGV. V was shortened by 5 bases and J by 5 bases, with 12 bases between the two germline ends. The CDR3 here is CASSTVGTNEKLFF. CDR3 in DNA: TGTGCCAGCAGCACCGTAGGGACAAATGAAAAACTGTTTTTT.

The chain employs TRBV19 and TRBJ2-1; TRBD2 agrees at 7 bases. V was pared by 1 base and J by 0 bases, with 3 bases of the junction left unmatched. The CDR3 spans 16 residues. The V gene's germline CDR1 is LNHDA and CDR2 SQIVND (reference sequence). The DNA of the CDR3 is TGTGCCAGTAGTATAGTGGGCGGGAGCTCCTACAATGAGCAGTTCTTC. Translating it yields CASSIVGGSSYNEQFF.

The gene calls are TRBV4-1 and TRBJ2-2; possibly TRBD2 for D (6 bases). CDR1 is MGHRA and CDR2 is YSYEKL in the germline V gene. The CDR3 runs to 13 residues. Trimming removed 5 bases from V and 4 bases from J, with 8 bases in between. The chain's CDR3 is CASSRRGTGELFF. For the CDR3, the DNA is TGCGCCAGCAGCAGGAGGGGCACCGGGGAGCTGTTTTTT.

The chain couples TRBV21-1 to TRBJ1-5; TRBD1, as called in the table, went unchecked against the DNA. TRBV21-1 is reported as a pseudogene. The CDR3 has 17 residues. CDR3 residues: CASSKTQGAPGNQPQHF. The DNA for the CDR3 is TGTGCCAGCAGTAAGACACAGGGGGCGCCGGGGAATCAGCCCCAGCATTTT.

The chain joins TRBV7-3 to TRBJ1-2; D perhaps matches TRBD1 (5 bases). The V gene lost 5 bases and the J gene lost 4 bases, with 11 bases spanning the gap. CDR1 SGHTA and CDR2 FQGTGA come from the germline V gene. The CDR3 is 13 residues long. The chain's CDR3 is CASSPDRSYGYTF. In DNA, the CDR3 is TGTGCCAGCAGCCCCGACAGAAGCTATGGCTACACCTTC.

This clone was seen at least ten times. The V and J genes are TRBV19 and TRBJ1-6; 10 bases map to TRBD1. There are 15 residues in the CDR3. Looked up from germline, CDR1 is LNHDA and CDR2 is SQIVND (reference sequence). The ends lost 5 bases at V and 10 bases at J; junction bases unmatched: 8. CDR3 DNA: TGTGCCAGTAGTGACAGGGGGCCACGATACTCACCCCTCCACTTT. Residues: CASSDRGPRYSPLHF.

The V call is TRBV4-3, the J call TRBJ2-3, with D perhaps TRBD2 (5 bases). With 1 base removed from V and 3 bases from J, the gap between germline ends came to 14 bases. This CDR3 is built from 16 residues. From germline, CDR1 is LGHNA and CDR2 YSLEER. The CDR3 region is CASSQGEGLGTDTQYF. In DNA, the CDR3 is TGCGCCAGCAGCCAAGGGGAAGGACTGGGAACAGATACGCAGTATTTT.

This sequence joins TRBV7-9 and TRBJ1-2; 9 bases align to TRBD1. The CDR3 runs 13 residues. The ends lost 5 bases at V and 7 bases at J; junction bases unmatched: 5. Germline CDR1 reads SEHNR; CDR2 reads FQNEAQ (reference sequence). CDR3 region: CASSVQGATGYTF. The CDR3 nucleotides read TGTGCCAGCAGCGTACAGGGGGCGACTGGCTACACCTTC.

V usage is TRBV5-1 and J usage is TRBJ1-2; TRBD1 agrees at 8 bases. In germline, CDR1 is SGHRS, CDR2 YFSETQ. There are 16 residues in the CDR3. The V and J ends lost 4 bases and 7 bases, in that order; junction bases with no gene match: 15. Written as DNA, the CDR3 is TGCGCCAGCAGCCCGGACCCGGACAGGGAGGGGTTTGGCTACACCTTC. Translating gives CASSPDPDREGFGYTF. The full variable domain, completed using reference TRBV5-1 and TRBJ1-2, is KAGVTQTPRYLIKTRGQQVTLSCSPISGHRSVSWYQQTPGQGLQFLFEYFSETQRNKGNFPGRFSGRQFSNSRSEMNVSTLELGDSALYLCASSPDPDREGFGYTFGSGTRLTVV.

The chain uses TRBV28 and TRBJ2-2; 7 bases align to TRBD1. This CDR3 has 14 amino acids. The germline V gene encodes CDR1 MDHEN and CDR2 SYDVKM. CDR3 residues: CASIWDRNTGELFF. CDR3 in DNA: TGTGCTTCTATTTGGGACAGAAACACCGGGGAGCTGTTTTTT.

J is TRBJ2-7 and V is TRBV4-1, with D possibly TRBD1 on 5 matching bases. CDR1 and CDR2 from the germline V gene are MGHRA and YSYEKL. The CDR3 length is 14 residues. V was clipped by 3 bases and J by 4 bases, with 13 bases between them. CDR3 region: CASSQKQGPYEQYF. CDR3 sequence (DNA): TGCGCCAGCAGCCAGAAGCAGGGTCCGTACGAGCAGTACTTC.

The rearrangement joins TRBV6-6 to TRBJ1-2, with D uncertain. V was pared by 5 bases and J by 2 bases, with 24 bases between. The CDR3 extends over 18 amino acids. From germline, CDR1 is MNHNY and CDR2 SVGAGI (reference sequence). The chain's CDR3 is CASSRGPGLSSSNYGYTF. DNA of the CDR3: TGTGCCAGCAGTCGCGGCCCGGGTCTCAGTTCTTCAAACTATGGCTACACCTTC.

The rearrangement joins TRBV7-9 to TRBJ1-4; 7 bases are a match to TRBD1. The V gene end was trimmed by 5 bases and the J gene end by 7 bases; junction bases not matched to a gene: 10. Germline V gene lookup returns CDR1 SEHNR and CDR2 FQNEAQ (reference sequence). The CDR3 runs to 15 residues. The CDR3 protein is CASSPGQAGGEKLFF. CDR3 bases: TGTGCCAGCAGCCCAGGACAGGCGGGGGGTGAAAAACTGTTTTTT.

The chain recombines TRBV7-8 with TRBJ1-6, with a tentative D call TRBD1 (6 bases). CDR1 is SGHVS, CDR2 FQNEAQ, per germline. The CDR3 contains 13 residues. V lost 5 bases and J 16 bases, leaving 18 bases between the germline ends. CDR3 in DNA: TGTGCCAGCAGCACCTCCGGGACAAGGCCTCTCCACTTT. Translated: CASSTSGTRPLHF.

V gene TRBV7-2 combines with J gene TRBJ2-7; D unclear. Germline lookup yields CDR1 SGHTA and CDR2 FQGNSA. The CDR3 has 12 residues. The V gene lost 3 bases and the J gene lost 11 bases, with 14 bases spanning the gap. The chain's CDR3 is CASSLWANVEYF. The CDR3 DNA is TGTGCCAGCAGCTTGTGGGCCAATGTGGAGTACTTC.

The rearrangement links TRBV28 to TRBJ1-1; 8 bases map to TRBD1. CDR1 and CDR2 (germline): MDHEN, SYDVKM. The CDR3 contains 13 residues. V gave up 5 bases and J gave up 9 bases; unmatched junction bases: 8. Here the CDR3 reads CASSLDRGPKAFF. CDR3 DNA: TGTGCCAGCAGTCTCGACAGGGGCCCCAAAGCTTTCTTT.

The chain joins TRBV19 to TRBJ2-2; 9 bases fit TRBD2. CDR3 length equals 15 residues. In germline, CDR1 is LNHDA, CDR2 SQIVND (reference sequence). The junction had 5 bases not matched to a gene; V was cut back by 1 base and J by 8 bases. The CDR3 sequence: CASSIVAGGPGELFF. In nucleotides, the CDR3 is TGTGCCAGTAGTATAGTGGCGGGAGGGCCTGGGGAGCTGTTTTTT.

The J gene is TRBJ2-3, the V gene TRBV5-6; tentative D call: TRBD2 (5 bases). The CDR3 length is 16 residues. The germline V and J ends were trimmed by 0 bases and 1 base, with 12 bases remaining between them. Germline V gives CDR1 SGHDT, CDR2 YYEEEE. The CDR3 DNA sequence: TGTGCCAGCAGCTTGGCAGTAGCGAGACGCACAGATACGCAGTATTTT. Translation gives CASSLAVARRTDTQYF.

V and J are TRBV11-2 and TRBJ2-1, with TRBD2 matching over 10 bases. V was pared by 5 bases and J by 4 bases, with 14 bases of the junction left unmatched. CDR3 size: 18 residues. The germline CDR1 and CDR2 sequences are SGHAT and FQNNGV. CDR3 amino acids: CASSNPGASGSIYNEQFF. In nucleotides, the CDR3 is TGTGCCAGCAGCAACCCGGGGGCTAGCGGGAGTATATACAATGAGCAGTTCTTC.